This TCR beta chain originates from a study of cytomegalovirus exposure and HLA in healthy donors. Regarding the study as a whole: A later analysis found TCR association rates differed by HLA locus, highest for DRB1 and lowest for HLA-C. A later analysis linked a missense variant in DCLRE1C to the trimming of TCR beta V and J genes. Prior analysis indicated that the majority of TCR beta V segments exhibited productivity approximately 87% or approximately 30% of the time.

Each donor's status was that of a healthy bone marrow donor. The PCR had 60 Vbeta and 13 Jbeta primers. Produced via immunoSEQ multiplex PCR; TCRdb's table is partial and in-frame only. The sample includes around 150,000 clones, over 65% of them seen just once. Germline-derived CDR1 and CDR2 are LNHNV and YYDKDF (reference sequence). The CDR3 runs 12 residues. The V gene lost 5 bases and the J gene lost 5 bases, with 9 bases spanning the gap. A word on this clone: Its antigen is undetermined.

The rearrangement joins TRBV15 to TRBJ2-5; possible D gene TRBD2, 5 bases. This TCR came from a woman aged 40 to 55 in good health and CMV-seronegative. Sequencing was performed on PBMCs. CDR3 in DNA: TGTGCCACCAGCCCGGGATCTGAGACCCAGTACTTC. Translated, it gives CATSPGSETQYF.